This T cell receptor (beta chain) was found in a study of cytomegalovirus exposure and HLA in healthy donors. For this clone: Other DNA sequences in the same sample also yield this CDR3.

PCR involved 60 Vbeta and 13 Jbeta primers. Profiled with immunoSEQ multiplex PCR; TCRdb holds only in-frame clones, not every one. The sample lists under 130,000 clones; approximately 79% were seen once. CDR1 is LNHNV and CDR2 is YYDKDF in the germline V gene (reference sequence). V was pared by 4 bases and J by 5 bases, with 5 bases of the junction left unmatched. This CDR3 spans 15 amino acids. This TCR was recovered from a young man in good health and CMV-seropositive. This chain uses TRBV15 with TRBJ1-6; 7 nucleotides line up with TRBD1. The sample comprised PBMCs. The CDR3 nucleotides read TGTGCCACCAGCATAAGACAGGGCGATAATTCACCCCTCCACTTT. Its translation is CATSIRQGDNSPLHF.